Sequencing of this T cell receptor (beta chain) was carried out in a study of T cells in Graves' hyperthyroidism and ophthalmopathy. Diagnostic assessment was based on clinical symptoms, serum thyroxine and TRAb, thyroid ultrasound and orbital computed tomography. The V and J ends lost 6 bases and 2 bases respectively, with 5 bases between them. CDR3 length: 13 residues. RNA transcripts were the template for amplifying TCR beta CDR3 regions. An initial round of RT-PCR targeting the TCR CDR3 relied on the HTBI primer set. MiXCR, applied by TCRdb to the multiplex PCR reads, yields one record per CDR3 protein. The sample lists roughly 400,000 distinct CDR3 sequences; about a sixth were seen once.

Sequenced material: blood. The sequence derives from a woman aged 18-29 years with Graves' hyperthyroidism that later progressed to Graves' ophthalmopathy. This chain uses TRBV12-3 or TRBV12-4 with TRBJ2-6, with no clear D. The CDR3 sequence is CASSSAGANVLTF. The CDR3 DNA is TGTGCCAGCAGCTCCGCTGGGGCCAACGTCCTGACTTTC.